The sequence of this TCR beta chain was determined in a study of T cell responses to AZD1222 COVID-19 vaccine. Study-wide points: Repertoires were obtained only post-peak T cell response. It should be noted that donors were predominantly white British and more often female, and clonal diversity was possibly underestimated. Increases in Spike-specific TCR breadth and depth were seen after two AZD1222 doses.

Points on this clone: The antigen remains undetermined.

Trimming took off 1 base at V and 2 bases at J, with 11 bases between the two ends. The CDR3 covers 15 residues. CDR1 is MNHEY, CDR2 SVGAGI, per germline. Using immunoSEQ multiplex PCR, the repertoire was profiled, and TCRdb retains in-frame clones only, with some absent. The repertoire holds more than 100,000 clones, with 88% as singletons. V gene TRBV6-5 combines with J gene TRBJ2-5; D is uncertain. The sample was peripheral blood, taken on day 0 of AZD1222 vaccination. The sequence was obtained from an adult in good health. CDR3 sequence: CASSYFPGRQETQYF. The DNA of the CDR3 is TGTGCCAGCAGTTACTTCCCTGGTAGGCAAGAGACCCAGTACTTC.